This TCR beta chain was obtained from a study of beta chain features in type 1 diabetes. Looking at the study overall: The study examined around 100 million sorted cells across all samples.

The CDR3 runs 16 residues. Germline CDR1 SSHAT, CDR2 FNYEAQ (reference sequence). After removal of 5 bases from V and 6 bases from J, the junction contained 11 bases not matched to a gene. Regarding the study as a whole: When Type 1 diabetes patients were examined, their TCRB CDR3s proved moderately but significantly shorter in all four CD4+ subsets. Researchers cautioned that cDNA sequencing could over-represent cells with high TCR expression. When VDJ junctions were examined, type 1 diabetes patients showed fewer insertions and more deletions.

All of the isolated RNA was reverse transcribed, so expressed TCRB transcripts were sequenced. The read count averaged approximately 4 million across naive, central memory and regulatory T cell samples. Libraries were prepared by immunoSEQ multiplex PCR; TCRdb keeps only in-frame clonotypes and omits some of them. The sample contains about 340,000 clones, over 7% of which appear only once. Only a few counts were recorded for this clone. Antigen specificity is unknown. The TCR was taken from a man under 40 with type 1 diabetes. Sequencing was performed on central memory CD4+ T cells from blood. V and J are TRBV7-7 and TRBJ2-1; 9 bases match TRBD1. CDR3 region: CASSIRPGQGFNEQFF. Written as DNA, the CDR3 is TGTGCCAGCAGCATCAGGCCGGGACAGGGCTTCAATGAGCAGTTCTTC.